This T cell receptor (beta chain) is drawn from a study of graft-versus-host responses after intestinal transplantation. Study-wide context: Each patient got anti-thymocyte globulin induction, then tacrolimus and steroids for roughly 3 years. Notes on the study in general: Circulating GvH clone levels at their peak were associated with HvG declines (early post-transplant).

As concerns this clone: Its antigen is unknown.

The germline V gene encodes CDR1 SGHAT and CDR2 FQNNGV. CDR3 length: 17 residues. Trimming cost V 1 base and J 6 bases, with 19 bases left between them. Assay used: immunoSEQ multiplex PCR; TCRdb lists only in-frame clones, some missing. Of fewer than 110,000 clones in the sample, approximately 90% were seen once. This sample comprised unstimulated CD4+ T cells sorted from spleen or lymph node cells, obtained before transplant. The chain employs TRBV11-2 and TRBJ2-1; maybe TRBD1 (6 bases). The TCR was taken from a human donor who was the organ donor for an intestinal transplant. The CDR3 reads CASSLVRTVGNGNEQFF. The CDR3 bases are TGTGCCAGCAGCTTAGTACGGACAGTAGGGAACGGCAATGAGCAGTTCTTC.